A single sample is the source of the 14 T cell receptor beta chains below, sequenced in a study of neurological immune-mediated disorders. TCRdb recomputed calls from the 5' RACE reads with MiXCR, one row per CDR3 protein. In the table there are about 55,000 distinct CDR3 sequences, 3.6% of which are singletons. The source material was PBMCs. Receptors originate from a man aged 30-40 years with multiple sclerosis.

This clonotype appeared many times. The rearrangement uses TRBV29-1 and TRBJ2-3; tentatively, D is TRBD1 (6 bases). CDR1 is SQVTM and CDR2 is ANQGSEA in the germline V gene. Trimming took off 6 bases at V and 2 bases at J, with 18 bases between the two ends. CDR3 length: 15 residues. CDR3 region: CSVEKVGQNTDTQYF. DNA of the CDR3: TGCAGCGTCGAAAAAGTAGGACAGAACACAGATACGCAGTATTTT.

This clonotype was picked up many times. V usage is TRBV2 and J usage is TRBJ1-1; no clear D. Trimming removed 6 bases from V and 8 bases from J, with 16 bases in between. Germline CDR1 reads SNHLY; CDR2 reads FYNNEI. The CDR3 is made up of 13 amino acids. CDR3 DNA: TGTGCCAGCAGACTCGGGGAGGCCATGGAAGCTTTCTTT. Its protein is CASRLGEAMEAFF. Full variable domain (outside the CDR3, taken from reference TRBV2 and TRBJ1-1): EPEVTQTPSHQVTQMGQEVILRCVPISNHLYFYWYRQILGQKVEFLVSFYNNEISEKSEIFDDQFSVERPDGSNFTLKIRSTKLEDSAMYFCASRLGEAMEAFFGQGTRLTVV.

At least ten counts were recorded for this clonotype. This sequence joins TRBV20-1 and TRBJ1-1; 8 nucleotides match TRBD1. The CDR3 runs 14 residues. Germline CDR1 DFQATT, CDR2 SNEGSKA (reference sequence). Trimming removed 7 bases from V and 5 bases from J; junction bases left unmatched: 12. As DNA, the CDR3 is TGCAGTGGCAGGGGGCTCGGTGAGTTAACTGAAGCTTTCTTT. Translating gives CSGRGLGELTEAFF.

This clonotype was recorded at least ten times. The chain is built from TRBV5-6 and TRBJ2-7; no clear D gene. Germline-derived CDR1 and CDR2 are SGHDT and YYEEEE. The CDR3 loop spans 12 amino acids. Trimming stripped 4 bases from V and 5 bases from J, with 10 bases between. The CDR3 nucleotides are TGTGCCAGCAGCCCCGGCCGGAACGAGCAGTACTTC. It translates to CASSPGRNEQYF. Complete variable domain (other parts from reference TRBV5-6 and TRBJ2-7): DAGVTQSPTHLIKTRGQQVTLRCSPKSGHDTVSWYQQALGQGPQFIFQYYEEEERQRGNFPDRFSGHQFPNYSSELNVNALLLGDSALYLCASSPGRNEQYFGPGTRLTVT.

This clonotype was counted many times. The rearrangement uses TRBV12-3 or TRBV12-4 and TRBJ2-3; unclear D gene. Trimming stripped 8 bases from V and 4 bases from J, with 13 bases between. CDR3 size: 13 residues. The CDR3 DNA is TGTGCCAGCGGACCCCGGGTCGCAGATACGCAGTATTTT. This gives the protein CASGPRVADTQYF.

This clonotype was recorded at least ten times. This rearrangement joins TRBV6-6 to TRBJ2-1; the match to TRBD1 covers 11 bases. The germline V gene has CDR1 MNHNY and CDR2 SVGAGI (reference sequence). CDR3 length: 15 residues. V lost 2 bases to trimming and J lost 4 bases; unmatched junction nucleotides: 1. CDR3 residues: CASSYGTGGYNEQFF. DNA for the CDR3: TGTGCCAGCAGTTACGGGACAGGGGGTTACAATGAGCAGTTCTTC.

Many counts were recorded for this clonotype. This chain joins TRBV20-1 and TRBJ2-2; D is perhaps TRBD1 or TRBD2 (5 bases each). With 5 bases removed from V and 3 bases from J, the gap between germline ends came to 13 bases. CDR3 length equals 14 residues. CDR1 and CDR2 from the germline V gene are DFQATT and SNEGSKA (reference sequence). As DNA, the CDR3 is TGCAGTGCTGAGGGGAATACTTACACCGGGGAGCTGTTTTTT. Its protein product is CSAEGNTYTGELFF.

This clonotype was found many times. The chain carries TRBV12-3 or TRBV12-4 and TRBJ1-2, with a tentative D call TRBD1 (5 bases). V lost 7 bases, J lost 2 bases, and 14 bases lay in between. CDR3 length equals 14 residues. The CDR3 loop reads CASKPPGANYGYTF. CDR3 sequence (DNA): TGTGCCAGCAAGCCCCCCGGGGCGAACTATGGCTACACCTTC.

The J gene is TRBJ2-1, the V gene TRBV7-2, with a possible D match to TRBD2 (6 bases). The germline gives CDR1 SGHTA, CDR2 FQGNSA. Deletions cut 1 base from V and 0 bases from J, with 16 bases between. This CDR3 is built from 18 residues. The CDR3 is CASSLGGGWVSSYNEQFF. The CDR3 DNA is TGTGCCAGCAGCTTAGGGGGAGGCTGGGTCTCCTCCTACAATGAGCAGTTCTTC.

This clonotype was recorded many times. The CDR3 is CASSVGYGSNTEAFF. CDR3 DNA: TGTGCCAGCAGCGTAGGATACGGATCGAACACTGAAGCTTTCTTT. The chain uses TRBV9 and TRBJ1-1; D is undetermined. Germline V gene data show CDR1 as SGDLS and CDR2 as YYNGEE. The CDR3 is 15 amino acids. The V end was cut by 0 bases, the J end by 1 base, with 10 bases between.

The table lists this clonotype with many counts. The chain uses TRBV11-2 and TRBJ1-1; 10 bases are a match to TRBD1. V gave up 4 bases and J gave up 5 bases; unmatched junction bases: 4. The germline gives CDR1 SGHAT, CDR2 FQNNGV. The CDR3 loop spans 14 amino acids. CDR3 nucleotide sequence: TGTGCCAGCAGCTCGTCGGACAGGGGGACTGAAGCTTTCTTT. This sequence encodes CASSSSDRGTEAFF. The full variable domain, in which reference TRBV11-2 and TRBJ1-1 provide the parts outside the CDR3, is EAGVAQSPRYKIIEKRQSVAFWCNPISGHATLYWYQQILGQGPKLLIQFQNNGVVDDSQLPKDRFSAERLKGVDSTLKIQPAKLEDSAVYLCASSSSDRGTEAFFGQGTRLTVV.

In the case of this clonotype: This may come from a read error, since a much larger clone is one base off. CDR3 loop: CASSLGLQETQYF. DNA of the CDR3: TGTGCCAGCAGTTTAGGCCTGCAAGAGACCCAGTACTTC. J is TRBJ2-5 and V is TRBV12-3 or TRBV12-4; D is ambiguous. V dropped 1 base and J dropped 2 bases, with 5 bases sitting between them. The CDR3 extends over 13 amino acids.

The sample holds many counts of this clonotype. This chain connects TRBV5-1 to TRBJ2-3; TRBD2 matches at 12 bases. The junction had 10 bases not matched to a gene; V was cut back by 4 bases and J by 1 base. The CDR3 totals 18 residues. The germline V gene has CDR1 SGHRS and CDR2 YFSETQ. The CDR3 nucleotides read TGCGCCAGCAGCACCGGACTAGCGGGACTAAGTGGCACAGATACGCAGTATTTT. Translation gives CASSTGLAGLSGTDTQYF.

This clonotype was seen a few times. The CDR3 nucleotides are TGTGCCAGCAGTTTTATTCCCTACTCCTACGAGCAGTACTTC. Protein product: CASSFIPYSYEQYF. This chain links TRBV28 with TRBJ2-7; D is unclear. The CDR3 totals 14 residues. Germline-derived CDR1 and CDR2 are MDHEN and SYDVKM. V was shortened by 3 bases and J by 0 bases, with 9 bases between the two germline ends.